The sample holds many counts of the clone carrying this TCR beta chain. Antigen specificity is unknown. Investigators prepared the TCR beta libraries by applying iRepertoire HTBI primers and Arm-PCR of CDR3 regions. TCRdb re-analysed the multiplex PCR reads in MiXCR, keeping a single row per CDR3 protein. The data show about 220,000 distinct CDR3 sequences, with roughly 19% seen just once and 10% to 15% held by the top ten. The V segment lost 1 base and the J segment 4 bases; nucleotides outside the gene matches: 4. Germline CDR1 reads SGHRS; CDR2 reads YFSETQ. This CDR3 region has 14 residues. This specimen belongs to a study of regulatory T cells in long-lasting Graves disease. Study observations and caveats: Researchers examined only peripheral blood and not thyroid tissue.

Time point described: newly diagnosed GD, antithyroid drugs for less than 3 months. RNA extracted from PBMCs served as the sequencing template. A further study also used this sample, focusing on T cells in Graves' hyperthyroidism and ophthalmopathy. That source reports: Hyperthyroidism of Graves' type that showed no ophthalmopathy progression within 18 months was stable. From stable hyperthyroidism, ophthalmopathy was separated by a 13 V-J model.

The sequencing used peripheral blood mononuclear cells (PBMCs), collected at new diagnosis, from a patient treated with antithyroid drugs. This sequence originates from a woman in her thirties with Graves disease. The chain employs TRBV5-1 and TRBJ1-1; 7 nucleotides agree with TRBD1. The CDR3 nucleotides read TGCGCCAGCAGCTTGAGGGGGCAAGCCACTGAAGCTTTCTTT. Translation: CASSLRGQATEAFF.